This T cell receptor (beta chain) was sequenced for a study of OX40 agonist ivuxolimab in advanced cancers. In terms of the full investigation: Ivuxolimab was an agonistic, fully human IgG2 monoclonal antibody directed against OX40 (CD134), a costimulatory receptor. Intravenous ivuxolimab was administered to patients every 2 weeks at six dose levels: 0.01, 0.1, 0.3, 1.5, 3 and 10 mg/kg. Peripheral TCRbeta sequencing aimed to test whether ivuxolimab altered TCR sequence diversity and caused clonal T-cell expansion. Among the roughly 50 dose-escalation patients, about 20 had hepatocellular carcinoma, around 15 melanoma, 9 renal cell carcinoma and 9 head and neck cancer. The dose-escalation cohort was roughly 87% male with a mean age of about 54 years, ranging from roughly 23 to 90. The paper describes the monotherapy dose-escalation part (N of about 52 patients) of the phase I trial of ivuxolimab. Prior anti-PD-1, anti-PD-L1 or anti-CTLA-4 therapy was permitted, and checkpoint inhibitors had been received by around 39% of dose-escalation patients. Partial responses were achieved by three dose-escalation patients, of whom one had hepatocellular carcinoma and two had cutaneous melanoma.

Genomic DNA was extracted from sorted cells for sequencing of the TCRbeta CDR3 region. The immunoSEQ Assay was used to sequence the TCRbeta CDR3 regions. The table comes from immuneACCESS by way of TCRdb, which keeps in-frame sequences with V and J called. Part of the clones is missing from these tables; in studies checked, under half for an unresolved V gene and the rest for unknown reasons. The sample records more than 40,000 clones, about 85% of which are singletons. Roughly 25% of the sample is held by the ten biggest clonotypes. Remarks on this clone: Its antigen specificity is not known. Base qualities are missing; no much larger clone stands one base away.

Patients with a history of autoimmune disease or receiving systemic immunosuppression were excluded from the trial. Peripheral blood for TCR sequencing was collected from all dose cohorts at baseline, on cycle 4 day 1, and on cycle 7 day 1. The samples were taken from a phase I, first-in-human, multicenter, open-label dose-escalation trial of ivuxolimab. Adults with locally advanced or metastatic melanoma, renal cell, hepatocellular, or head and neck squamous cell carcinoma were enrolled in the trial. Before TCR sequencing, CD4+ T cells and CD8+ T cells from peripheral blood were sorted into separate populations. The paper as a whole reports these results and caveats: On average, CD8+ T cells showed more expanded clones than CD4+ T cells after ivuxolimab. Low levels of normalized T-cell clonal expansion were also shown by some nonresponding patients. The antigen specificity of the clonally expanded peripheral T cells was not determined. Partial responders in the 0.1-3.0 mg/kg groups had among the lowest normalized peripheral clonal expansion, especially among CD8+ T cells. At doses of 0.1 to 3.0 mg/kg, clonal expansion of both CD4+ and CD8+ T cells in blood was seen between baseline and week 6.

Counted from cysteine to phenylalanine, this CDR3 has 13 amino acids. The CDR3 DNA has 39 bases and is translated from base 1. Cut back by 3 bases and 6 bases, the V and J ends lie 15 bases apart. Per the germline V gene (reference sequence), GTSNPN is the CDR1 and SVGIG is the CDR2. The V and J segments used are TRBV30 and TRBJ2-7; TRBD1 could be the D gene, as 7 bases match. Specimen: CD4+ or CD8+ T cells sorted from blood, collected in a trial of the OX40 agonist ivuxolimab. This TCR derives from an adult with an advanced solid tumor such as melanoma, head and neck, liver or kidney cancer. The nucleotide sequence reads as follows: TGTGCCTGGAGGGCGGGACAGCGCTTCGAGCAGTACTTC. This codes for CAWRAGQRFEQYF.